This T cell receptor (beta chain) was identified in a study of blood T cell repertoires in COVID-19. The wider study: Specimens from acute and convalescent COVID-19 originated in the United States, Italy and Spain.

Source study methods: Cell counts per sample came from amplifying reference gene primers. TCRdb's table, derived via immunoSEQ multiplex PCR, lists solely in-frame clones and lacks some. V, J and clone size are those of that table, while D and trimming were read from the DNA. This sample carries around 270,000 clones, approximately 89% of them seen once, and the ten largest clones take 8.5% to 10%. V gave up 6 bases and J gave up 9 bases, with 12 bases separating them. The CDR3 covers 12 residues. CDR1 is MDHEN, CDR2 SYDVKM, per germline. The chain carries TRBV28 and TRBJ1-5, with unresolved D. This sequence originates from a man aged 35 to 55 who had recovered from COVID-19. Source material: peripheral blood. The CDR3 reads CASSPGGWPQHF. The CDR3, as DNA: TGTGCCAGCAGCCCCGGAGGGTGGCCCCAGCATTTT.